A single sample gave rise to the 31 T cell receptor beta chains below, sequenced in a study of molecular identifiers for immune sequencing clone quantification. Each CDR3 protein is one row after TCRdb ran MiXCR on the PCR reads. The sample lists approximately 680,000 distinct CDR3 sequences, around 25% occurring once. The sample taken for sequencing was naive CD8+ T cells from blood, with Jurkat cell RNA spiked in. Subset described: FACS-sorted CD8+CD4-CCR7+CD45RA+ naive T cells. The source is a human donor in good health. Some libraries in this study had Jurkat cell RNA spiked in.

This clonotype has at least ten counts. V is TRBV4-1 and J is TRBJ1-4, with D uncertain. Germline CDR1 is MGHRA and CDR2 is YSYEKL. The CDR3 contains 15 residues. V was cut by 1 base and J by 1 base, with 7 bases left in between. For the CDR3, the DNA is TGCGCCAGCAGCCAAGTTTCCGTAACTAATGAAAAACTGTTTTTT. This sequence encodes CASSQVSVTNEKLFF.

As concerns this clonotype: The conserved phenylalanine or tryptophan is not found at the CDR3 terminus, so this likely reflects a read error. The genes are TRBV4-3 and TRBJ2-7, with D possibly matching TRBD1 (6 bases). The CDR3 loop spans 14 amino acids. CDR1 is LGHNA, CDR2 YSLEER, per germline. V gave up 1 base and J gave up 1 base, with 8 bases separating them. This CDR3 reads CASSQGTASYEQYL. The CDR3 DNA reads TGCGCCAGCAGCCAAGGGACAGCATCCTACGAGCAGTACCTC.

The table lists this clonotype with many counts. The CDR3: CASSQESSLNTEAFF. The CDR3, as DNA: TGTGCCAGCAGCCAAGAATCCAGCCTGAACACTGAAGCTTTCTTT. The gene calls are TRBV4-2 and TRBJ1-1, with D hard to call. This CDR3 has 15 residues. The V and J ends lost 0 bases and 0 bases respectively, with 8 bases between them. In germline, CDR1 is LGHNA, CDR2 YNFKEQ.

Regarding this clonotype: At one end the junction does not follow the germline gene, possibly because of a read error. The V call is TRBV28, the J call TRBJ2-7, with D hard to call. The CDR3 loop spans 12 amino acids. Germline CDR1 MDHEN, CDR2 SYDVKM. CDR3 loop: CAGSFGYGEQYF. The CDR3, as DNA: TGTGCCGGCAGTTTCGGGTACGGCGAGCAGTACTTC. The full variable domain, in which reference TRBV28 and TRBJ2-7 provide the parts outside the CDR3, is DVKVTQSSRYLVKRTGEKVFLECVQDMDHENMFWYRQDPGLGLRLIYFSYDVKMKEKGDIPEGYSVSREKKERFSLILESASTNQTSMYLCAGSFGYGEQYFGPGTRLTVT.

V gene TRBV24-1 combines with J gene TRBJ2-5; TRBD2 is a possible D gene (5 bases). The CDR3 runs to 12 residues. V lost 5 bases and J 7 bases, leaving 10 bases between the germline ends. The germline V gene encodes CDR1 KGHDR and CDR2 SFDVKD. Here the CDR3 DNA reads TGTGCCACCAGTGGTGGGAGCGGGACCCAGTACTTC. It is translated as CATSGGSGTQYF.

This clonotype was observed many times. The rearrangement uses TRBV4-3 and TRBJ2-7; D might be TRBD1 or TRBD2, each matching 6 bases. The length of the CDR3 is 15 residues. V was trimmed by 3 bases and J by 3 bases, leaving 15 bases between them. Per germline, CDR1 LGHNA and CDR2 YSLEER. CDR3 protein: CASSHSRGELYEQYF. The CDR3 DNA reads TGCGCCAGCAGCCACTCGAGGGGGGAACTCTACGAGCAGTACTTC.

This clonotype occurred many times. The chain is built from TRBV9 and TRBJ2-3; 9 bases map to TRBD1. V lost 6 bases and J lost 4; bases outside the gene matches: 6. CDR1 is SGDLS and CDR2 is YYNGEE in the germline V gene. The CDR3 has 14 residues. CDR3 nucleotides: TGTGCCAGCAAGAGGGGACAGGGCCCAGATACGCAGTATTTT. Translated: CASKRGQGPDTQYF.

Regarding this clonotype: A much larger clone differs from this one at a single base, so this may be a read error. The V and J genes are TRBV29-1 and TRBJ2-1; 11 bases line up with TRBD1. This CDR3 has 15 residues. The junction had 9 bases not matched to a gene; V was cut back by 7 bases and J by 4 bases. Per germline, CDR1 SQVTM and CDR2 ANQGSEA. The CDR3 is CSAEPGTGGYNEQFF. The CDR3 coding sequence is TGCAGCGCTGAGCCCGGGACAGGGGGTTACAATGAGCAGTTCTTC.

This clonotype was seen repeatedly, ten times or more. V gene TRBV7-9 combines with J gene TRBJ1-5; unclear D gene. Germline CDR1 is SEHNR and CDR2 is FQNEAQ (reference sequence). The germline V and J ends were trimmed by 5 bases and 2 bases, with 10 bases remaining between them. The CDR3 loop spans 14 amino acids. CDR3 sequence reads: CASSTGLGNQPQHF. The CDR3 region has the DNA TGTGCCAGCAGCACCGGACTAGGCAATCAGCCCCAGCATTTT.

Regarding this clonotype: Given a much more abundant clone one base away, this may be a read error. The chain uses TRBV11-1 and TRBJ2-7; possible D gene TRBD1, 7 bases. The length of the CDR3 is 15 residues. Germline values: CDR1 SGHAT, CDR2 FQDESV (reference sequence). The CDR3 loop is CASSPPGGGYYEQCF. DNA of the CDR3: TGTGCCAGCAGCCCTCCAGGAGGGGGCTACTACGAGCAGTGCTTC.

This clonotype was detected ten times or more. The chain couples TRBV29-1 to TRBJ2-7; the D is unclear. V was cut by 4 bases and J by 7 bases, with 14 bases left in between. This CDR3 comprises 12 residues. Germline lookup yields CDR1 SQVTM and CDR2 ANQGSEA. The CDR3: CSVVSPTREQYF. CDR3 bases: TGCAGCGTTGTGTCCCCTACCCGGGAGCAGTACTTC.

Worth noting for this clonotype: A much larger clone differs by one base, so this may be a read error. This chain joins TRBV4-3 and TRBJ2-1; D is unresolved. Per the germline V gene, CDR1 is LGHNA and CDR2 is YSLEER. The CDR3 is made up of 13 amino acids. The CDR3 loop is CASNQVGYNEQFF. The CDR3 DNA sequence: TGCGCCAGCAACCAAGTCGGATACAATGAGCAGTTCTTC.

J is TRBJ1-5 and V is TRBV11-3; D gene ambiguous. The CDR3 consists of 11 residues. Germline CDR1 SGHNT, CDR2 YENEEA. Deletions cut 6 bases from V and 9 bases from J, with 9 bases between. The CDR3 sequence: CASRWYRPQHF. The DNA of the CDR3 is TGTGCCAGCAGATGGTACAGGCCCCAGCATTTT.

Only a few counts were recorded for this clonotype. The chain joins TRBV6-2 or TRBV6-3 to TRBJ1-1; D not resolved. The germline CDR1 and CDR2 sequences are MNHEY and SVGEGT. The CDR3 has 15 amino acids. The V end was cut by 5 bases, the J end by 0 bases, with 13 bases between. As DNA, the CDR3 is TGTGCCAGCAGTCCCGGCCTACTCATGAACACTGAAGCTTTCTTT. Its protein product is CASSPGLLMNTEAFF.

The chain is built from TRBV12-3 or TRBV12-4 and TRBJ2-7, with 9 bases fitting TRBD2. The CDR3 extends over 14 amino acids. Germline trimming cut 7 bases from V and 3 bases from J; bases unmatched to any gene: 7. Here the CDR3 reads CASTGTSRFYEQYF. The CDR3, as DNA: TGTGCCAGCACCGGGACTAGCAGGTTCTACGAGCAGTACTTC.

The CDR3 here is CSATDWTSGGVFPTDTQYF. For the CDR3, the DNA is TGCAGTGCTACAGACTGGACTAGCGGGGGGGTGTTCCCCACAGATACGCAGTATTTT. The V gene is TRBV20-1, the J gene TRBJ2-3; TRBD2 agrees at 15 bases. Trimming cost V 4 bases and J 2 bases; bases outside gene matches: 13. The CDR3 is 19 amino acids. Looked up from germline, CDR1 is DFQATT and CDR2 is SNEGSKA (reference sequence).

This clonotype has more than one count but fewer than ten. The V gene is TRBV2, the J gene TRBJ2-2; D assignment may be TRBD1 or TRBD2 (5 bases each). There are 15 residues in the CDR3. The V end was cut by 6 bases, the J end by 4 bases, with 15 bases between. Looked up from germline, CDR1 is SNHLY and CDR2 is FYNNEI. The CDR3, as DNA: TGTGCCAGCAGGGATTTTGGGACCTCCACCGGGGAGCTGTTTTTT. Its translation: CASRDFGTSTGELFF.

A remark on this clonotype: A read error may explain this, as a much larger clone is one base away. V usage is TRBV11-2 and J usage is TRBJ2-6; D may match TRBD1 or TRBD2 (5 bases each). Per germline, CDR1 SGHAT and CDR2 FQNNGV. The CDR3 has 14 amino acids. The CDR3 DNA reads TGTGCCAGCAGCTCACCATCCGGGGCCCACGTCCTGACTTTC. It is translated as CASSSPSGAHVLTF.

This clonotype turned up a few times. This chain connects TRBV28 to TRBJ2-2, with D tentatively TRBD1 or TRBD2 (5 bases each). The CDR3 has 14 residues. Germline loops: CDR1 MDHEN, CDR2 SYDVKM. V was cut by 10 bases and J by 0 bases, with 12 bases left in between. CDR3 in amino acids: CAIPGPSNTGELFF. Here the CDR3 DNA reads TGTGCCATCCCGGGACCCTCGAACACCGGGGAGCTGTTTTTT.

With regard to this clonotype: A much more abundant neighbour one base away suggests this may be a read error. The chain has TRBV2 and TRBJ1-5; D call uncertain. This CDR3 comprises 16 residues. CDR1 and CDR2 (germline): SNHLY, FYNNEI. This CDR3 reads CASSEQGPHNNQPQQF. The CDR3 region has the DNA TGTGCCAGCAGTGAACAAGGCCCGCATAACAATCAGCCCCAGCAGTTT.

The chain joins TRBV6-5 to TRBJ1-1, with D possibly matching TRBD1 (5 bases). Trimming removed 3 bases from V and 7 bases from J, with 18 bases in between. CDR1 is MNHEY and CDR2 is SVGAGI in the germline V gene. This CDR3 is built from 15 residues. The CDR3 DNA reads TGTGCCAGCAGTTATGGGGGGACCTGGTTCATTGAAGCTTTCTTT. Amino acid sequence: CASSYGGTWFIEAFF.

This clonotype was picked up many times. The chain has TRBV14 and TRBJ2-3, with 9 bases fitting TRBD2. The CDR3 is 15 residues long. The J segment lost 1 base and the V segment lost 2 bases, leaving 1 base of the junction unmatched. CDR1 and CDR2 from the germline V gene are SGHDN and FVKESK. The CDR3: CASSQWTSGTDTQYF. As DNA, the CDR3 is TGTGCCAGCAGCCAATGGACTAGCGGCACAGATACGCAGTATTTT. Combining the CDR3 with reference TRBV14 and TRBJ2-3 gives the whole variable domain EAGVTQFPSHSVIEKGQTVTLRCDPISGHDNLYWYRRVMGKEIKFLLHFVKESKQDESGMPNNRFLAERTGGTYSTLKVQPAELEDSGVYFCASSQWTSGTDTQYFGPGTRLTVL.

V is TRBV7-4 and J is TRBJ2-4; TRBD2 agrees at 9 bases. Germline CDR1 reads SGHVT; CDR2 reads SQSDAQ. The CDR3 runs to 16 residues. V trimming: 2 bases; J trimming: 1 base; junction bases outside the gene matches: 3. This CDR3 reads CASSLKSGGAKNIQYF. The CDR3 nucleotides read TGTGCCAGCAGCTTAAAGAGCGGGGGGGCCAAAAACATTCAGTACTTC.

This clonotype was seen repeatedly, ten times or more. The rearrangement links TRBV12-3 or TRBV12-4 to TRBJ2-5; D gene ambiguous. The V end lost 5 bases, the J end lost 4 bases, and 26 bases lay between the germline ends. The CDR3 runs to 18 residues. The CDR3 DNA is TGTGCCAGCAGTACCCCCCACCCTACCGAGTCGGTCGGAGAGACCCAGTACTTC. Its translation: CASSTPHPTESVGETQYF.

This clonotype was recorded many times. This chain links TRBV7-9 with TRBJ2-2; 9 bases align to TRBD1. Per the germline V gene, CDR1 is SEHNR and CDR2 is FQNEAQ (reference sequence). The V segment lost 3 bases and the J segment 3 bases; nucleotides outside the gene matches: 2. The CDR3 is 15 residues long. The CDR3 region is CASSLGQGHTGELFF. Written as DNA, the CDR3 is TGTGCCAGCAGCTTGGGACAGGGCCACACCGGGGAGCTGTTTTTT.

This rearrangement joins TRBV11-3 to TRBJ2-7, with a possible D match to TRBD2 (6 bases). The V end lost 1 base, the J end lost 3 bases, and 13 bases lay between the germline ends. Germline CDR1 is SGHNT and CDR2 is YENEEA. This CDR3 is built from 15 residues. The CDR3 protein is CASSLGGVSRYEQYF. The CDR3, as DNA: TGTGCCAGCAGCTTAGGGGGGGTCAGTCGCTACGAGCAGTACTTC.

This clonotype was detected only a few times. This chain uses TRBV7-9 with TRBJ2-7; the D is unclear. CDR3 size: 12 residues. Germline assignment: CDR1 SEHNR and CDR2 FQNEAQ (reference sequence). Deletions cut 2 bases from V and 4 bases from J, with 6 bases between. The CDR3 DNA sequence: TGTGCCAGCAGCTTAAGTAAATACGAGCAGTACTTC. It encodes CASSLSKYEQYF.

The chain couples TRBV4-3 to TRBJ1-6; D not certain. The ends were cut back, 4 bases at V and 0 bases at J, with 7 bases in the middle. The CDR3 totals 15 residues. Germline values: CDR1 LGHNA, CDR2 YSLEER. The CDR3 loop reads CASSRIVSYNSPLHF. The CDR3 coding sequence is TGCGCCAGCAGCCGGATAGTCTCCTATAATTCACCCCTCCACTTT.

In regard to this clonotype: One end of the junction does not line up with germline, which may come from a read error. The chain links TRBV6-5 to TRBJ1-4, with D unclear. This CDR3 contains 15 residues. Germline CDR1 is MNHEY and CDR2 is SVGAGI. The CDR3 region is CASSLTTATDEKLFF. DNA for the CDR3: TGTGCCAGCAGTTTGACCACAGCAACTGATGAAAAACTGTTTTTT.

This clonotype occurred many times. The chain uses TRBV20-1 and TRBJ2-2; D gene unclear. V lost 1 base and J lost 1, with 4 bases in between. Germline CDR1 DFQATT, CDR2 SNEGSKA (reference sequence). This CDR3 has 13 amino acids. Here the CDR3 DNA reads TGCAGTGCTAGAGCTGTGAACACCGGGGAGCTGTTTTTT. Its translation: CSARAVNTGELFF.

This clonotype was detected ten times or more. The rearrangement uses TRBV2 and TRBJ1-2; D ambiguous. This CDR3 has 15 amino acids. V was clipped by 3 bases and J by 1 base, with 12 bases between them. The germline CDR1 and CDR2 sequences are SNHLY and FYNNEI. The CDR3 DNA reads TGTGCCAGCAGTGAGGTTAGGCCTGTTAACTATGGCTACACCTTC. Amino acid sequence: CASSEVRPVNYGYTF.